This paragraph reports one T cell receptor beta chain. The sample carries other DNA sequences with the same CDR3. This record belongs to a study of blood T cell repertoires in COVID-19. One Seattle source followed patients from active infection through their disease course. Per the authors' pipeline: Estimation of nucleated cell counts relied on the amplification of reference gene primers. Repertoires were generated with immunoSEQ multiplex PCR, while TCRdb's copy carries only in-frame clones and drops some. For V, J and clone size, that table is used; D and trimming come from the DNA. This sample has around 220,000 clones, with 84% found just once. The V and J ends lost 5 bases and 8 bases respectively, with 7 bases between them. Germline V lookup: CDR1 SEHNR, CDR2 FQNEAQ (reference sequence). The CDR3 totals 12 residues.

This TCR was sampled from a woman aged 80 or over with COVID-19, enrolled during active disease. The sequenced sample consisted of peripheral blood. J is TRBJ1-6 and V is TRBV7-9; D uncertain. Written as DNA, the CDR3 is TGTGCCAGCAGCCCCGGGGATTCACCCCTCCACTTT. Its protein is CASSPGDSPLHF.